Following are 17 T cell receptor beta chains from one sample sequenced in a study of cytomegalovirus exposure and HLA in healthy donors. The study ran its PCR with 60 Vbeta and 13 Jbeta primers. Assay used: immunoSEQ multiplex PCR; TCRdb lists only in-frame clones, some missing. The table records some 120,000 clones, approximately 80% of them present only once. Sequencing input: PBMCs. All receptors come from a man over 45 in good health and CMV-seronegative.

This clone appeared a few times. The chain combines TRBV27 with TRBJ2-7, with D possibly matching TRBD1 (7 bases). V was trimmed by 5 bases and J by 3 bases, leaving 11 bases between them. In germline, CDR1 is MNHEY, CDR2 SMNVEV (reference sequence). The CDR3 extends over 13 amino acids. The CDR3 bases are TGTGCCAGCAGTCGACAGGGAGGCTACGAGCAGTACTTC. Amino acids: CASSRQGGYEQYF.

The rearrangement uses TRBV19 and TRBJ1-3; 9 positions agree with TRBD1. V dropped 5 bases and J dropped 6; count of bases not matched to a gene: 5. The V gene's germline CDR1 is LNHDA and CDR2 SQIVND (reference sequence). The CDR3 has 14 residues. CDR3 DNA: TGTGCCAGTAGTGGCCGGGACAGGGTAAACACCATATATTTT. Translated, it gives CASSGRDRVNTIYF.

CDR3 protein: CAPRGGVGNQPQHF. CDR3 nucleotides: TGTGCTCCCAGGGGAGGGGTGGGTAATCAGCCCCAGCATTTT. The chain uses TRBV5-8 and TRBJ1-5, with D possibly TRBD1 on 6 matching bases. CDR1 and CDR2 from the germline V gene are SGHTS and YDEGEE. The CDR3 extends over 14 amino acids.

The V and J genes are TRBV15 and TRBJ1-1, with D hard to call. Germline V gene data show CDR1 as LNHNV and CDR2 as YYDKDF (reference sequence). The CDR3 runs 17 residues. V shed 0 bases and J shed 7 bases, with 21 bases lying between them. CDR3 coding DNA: TGTGCCACCAGCAGAGACCCCCCTCGTCGTCCGTCAGTTGAAGCTTTCTTT. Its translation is CATSRDPPRRPSVEAFF.

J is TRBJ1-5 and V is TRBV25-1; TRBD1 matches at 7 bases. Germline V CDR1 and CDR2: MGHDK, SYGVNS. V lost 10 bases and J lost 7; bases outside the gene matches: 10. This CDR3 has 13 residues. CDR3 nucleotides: TGTGCCACCCAGGGGGGTCGGGGGCAGCCCCAGCATTTT. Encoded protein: CATQGGRGQPQHF.

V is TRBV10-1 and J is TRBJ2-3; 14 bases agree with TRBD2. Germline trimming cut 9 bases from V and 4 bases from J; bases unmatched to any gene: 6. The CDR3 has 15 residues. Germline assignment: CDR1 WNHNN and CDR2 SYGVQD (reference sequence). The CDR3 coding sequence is TGCGCCAGTGGGACTAGCGGGGGCCAGGCAGATACGCAGTATTTT. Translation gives CASGTSGGQADTQYF.

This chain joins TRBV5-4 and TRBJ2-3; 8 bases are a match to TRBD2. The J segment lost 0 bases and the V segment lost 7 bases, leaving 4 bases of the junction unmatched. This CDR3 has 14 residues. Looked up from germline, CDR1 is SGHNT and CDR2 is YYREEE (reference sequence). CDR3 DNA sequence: TGTGCCAGCTCGGGAGGGGGAAGCACAGATACGCAGTATTTT. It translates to CASSGGGSTDTQYF.

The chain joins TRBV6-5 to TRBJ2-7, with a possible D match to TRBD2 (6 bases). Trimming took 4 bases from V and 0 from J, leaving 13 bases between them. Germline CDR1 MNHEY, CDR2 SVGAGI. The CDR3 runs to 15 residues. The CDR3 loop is CASSSPGVSSYEQYF. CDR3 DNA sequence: TGTGCCAGCAGTTCCCCGGGGGTTAGCTCCTACGAGCAGTACTTC.

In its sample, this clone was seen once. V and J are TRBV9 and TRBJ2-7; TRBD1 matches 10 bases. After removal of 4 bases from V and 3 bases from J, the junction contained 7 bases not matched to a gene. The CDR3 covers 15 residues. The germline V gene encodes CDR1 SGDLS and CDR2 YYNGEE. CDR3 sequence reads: CASSFGTGEIYEQYF. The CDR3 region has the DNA TGTGCCAGCAGCTTCGGGACAGGGGAAATCTACGAGCAGTACTTC.

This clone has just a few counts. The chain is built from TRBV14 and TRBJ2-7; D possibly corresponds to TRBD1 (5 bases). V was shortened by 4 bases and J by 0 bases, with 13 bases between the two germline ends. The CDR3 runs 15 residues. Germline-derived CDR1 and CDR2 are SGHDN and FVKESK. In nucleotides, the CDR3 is TGTGCCAGCAGCCTTTTTAGGGGTGACTCCTACGAGCAGTACTTC. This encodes CASSLFRGDSYEQYF.

The CDR3 sequence is CASSLQPGQGPNVLTF. The DNA for the CDR3 is TGCGCCAGCAGCTTGCAACCGGGACAGGGGCCCAACGTCCTGACTTTC. The chain carries TRBV5-1 and TRBJ2-6; 10 bases agree with TRBD1. There are 16 residues in the CDR3. J lost 8 bases, V lost 1 base, and 6 bases had no gene match. Germline CDR1 SGHRS, CDR2 YFSETQ.

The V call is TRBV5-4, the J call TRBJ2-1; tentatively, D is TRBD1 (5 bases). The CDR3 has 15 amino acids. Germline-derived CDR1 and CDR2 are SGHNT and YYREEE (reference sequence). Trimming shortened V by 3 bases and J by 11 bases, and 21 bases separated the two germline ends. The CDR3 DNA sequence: TGTGCCAGCAGCTCGACAGCCGCGCCACTTCCGAAGCAGTTCTTC. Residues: CASSSTAAPLPKQFF.

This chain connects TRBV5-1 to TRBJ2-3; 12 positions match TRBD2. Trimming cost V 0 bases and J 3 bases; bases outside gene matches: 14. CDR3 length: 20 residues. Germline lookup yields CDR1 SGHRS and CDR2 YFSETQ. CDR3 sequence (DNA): TGCGCCAGCAGCTTGGCCCTCACTAGCGGGAGGACGAGAGGGACAGATACGCAGTATTTT. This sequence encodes CASSLALTSGRTRGTDTQYF.

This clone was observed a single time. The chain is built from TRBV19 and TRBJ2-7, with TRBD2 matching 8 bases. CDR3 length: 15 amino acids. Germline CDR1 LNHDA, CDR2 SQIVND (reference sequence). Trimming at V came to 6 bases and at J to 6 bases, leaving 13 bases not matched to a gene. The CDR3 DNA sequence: TGTGCCAGTAGCCGGGGGGGGTCCCAGCTGTCCGAGCAGTACTTC. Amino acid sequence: CASSRGGSQLSEQYF.

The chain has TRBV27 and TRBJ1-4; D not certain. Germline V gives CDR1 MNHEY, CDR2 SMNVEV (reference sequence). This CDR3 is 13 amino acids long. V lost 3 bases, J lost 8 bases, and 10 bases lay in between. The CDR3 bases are TGTGCCAGCAGTTTCTCGGTCGGGGAAAAACTGTTTTTT. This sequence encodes CASSFSVGEKLFF.

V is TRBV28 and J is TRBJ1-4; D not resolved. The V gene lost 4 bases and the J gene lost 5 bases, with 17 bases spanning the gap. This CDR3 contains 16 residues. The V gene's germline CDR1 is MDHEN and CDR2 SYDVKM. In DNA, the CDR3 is TGTGCCAGCAGTTCCCCTTCAGGCGTGTCAAATGAAAAACTGTTTTTT. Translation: CASSSPSGVSNEKLFF.

The CDR3 region is CASRGTSGRFTDTQYF. DNA for the CDR3: TGTGCCAGCCGAGGGACTAGCGGGAGATTCACAGATACGCAGTATTTT. This chain joins TRBV19 and TRBJ2-3, with TRBD2 matching 14 bases. Looked up from germline, CDR1 is LNHDA and CDR2 is SQIVND (reference sequence). The CDR3 extends over 16 amino acids. The V segment lost 9 bases and the J segment 2 bases; nucleotides outside the gene matches: 7.